This paragraph covers one T cell receptor beta chain sequence. V was pared by 0 bases and J by 2 bases, with 3 bases of the junction left unmatched. The CDR3 covers 15 residues. CDR1 is MNHEY, CDR2 SMNVEV, per germline (reference sequence). The data derive from a study of T cell clones after liver transplantation. Study background: Samples came from ITN030ST, which attempted immunosuppression withdrawal within 2 years of liver transplantation. TCRbeta sequencing after a pre-transplant mixed lymphocyte reaction identified graft-donor-reactive clones, later tracked in post-transplant blood. Graft-donor-reactive sequences were compared with third-party-reactive TCRbeta sequences from pre-transplant mixed lymphocyte reactions. Blood was drawn pre-transplant, before withdrawal, and after full or failed withdrawal.

Libraries were prepared by immunoSEQ multiplex PCR; TCRdb keeps only in-frame clonotypes and omits some of them. The table shows about 7,900 clones, with 80% occurring only once. The chain links TRBV27 to TRBJ2-5; 7 bases agree with TRBD1. The TCR comes from a human donor who received a liver transplant. The specimen was CD8+ T cells from blood, collected before liver transplant. The CDR3 sequence: CASSLSARGQETQYF. Written as DNA, the CDR3 is TGTGCCAGCAGTTTATCGGCCAGGGGGCAAGAGACCCAGTACTTC.